This note documents a single TCR beta chain sequence. Antigen: not known. One end of the junction is discordant with germline, which a read error may explain. RNA transcripts gave rise to amplified TCR beta CDR3 regions. An initial round of RT-PCR targeting the TCR CDR3 relied on the HTBI primer set. TCRdb re-called the multiplex PCR reads through MiXCR, storing one row per CDR3 protein. The sample holds around 350,000 distinct CDR3 sequences, approximately 14% seen once. The CDR3 covers 13 residues. Germline V gene sequence: CDR1 KGHSH, CDR2 LQKENI. These data come from a study of T cells in Graves' hyperthyroidism and ophthalmopathy. Turning to the study itself: At the time of initial diagnosis and before any treatment, peripheral blood was collected.

Study outcomes and limitations: Classification by a 13 V-J model distinguished ophthalmopathy from stable hyperthyroidism. Median prediction lead before ophthalmopathy onset was 6 to 8 months with the model.

Sequencing was performed on blood. V and J are TRBV18 and TRBJ1-1; unclear D gene. This TCR was sampled from a woman under 30 with Graves' hyperthyroidism that later progressed to Graves' ophthalmopathy. In DNA, the CDR3 is TGTGCCAGCTCACCACAGGGATCCACTGAAGCTCTCTTT. Its translation: CASSPQGSTEALF.